The 4 T cell receptor beta chains below were found in one sample sequenced in a study of T cells after yellow fever vaccination. One entry per CDR3 protein, called by TCRdb with MiXCR from the 5' RACE reads. The data contain hundreds of thousands of distinct CDR3 sequences, around 12% of them singletons. Specimen: PBMCs, collected on the day of the yellow fever booster vaccination. The receptors here all came from a man in his thirties or forties who received the YFV17D yellow fever vaccine.

V usage is TRBV10-3 and J usage is TRBJ2-2, with 9 positions matching TRBD2. Germline V lookup: CDR1 ENHRY, CDR2 SYGVKD. Trimming removed 2 bases from V and 7 bases from J; junction bases left unmatched: 8. There are 16 residues in the CDR3. CDR3 bases: TGTGCCATCAGTGAGCCTGGGCTAGCGGGAAACGGGGAGCTGTTTTTT. Its translation is CAISEPGLAGNGELFF.

This chain's CDR3 is CASSRPAGGRETQYF. CDR3 DNA sequence: TGTGCCAGCAGCCGCCCGGCAGGGGGTCGGGAGACCCAGTACTTC. The V call is TRBV7-2, the J call TRBJ2-5; 7 bases align to TRBD1. This CDR3 is 15 amino acids long. Germline loops: CDR1 SGHTA, CDR2 FQGNSA. The V segment lost 5 bases and the J segment 5 bases; nucleotides outside the gene matches: 11. The full variable domain, completed using reference TRBV7-2 and TRBJ2-5, is GAGVSQSPSNKVTEKGKDVELRCDPISGHTALYWYRQSLGQGLEFLIYFQGNSAPDKSGLPSDRFSAERTGGSVSTLTIQRTQQEDSAVYLCASSRPAGGRETQYFGPGTRLLVL.

This clonotype was seen a few times. The CDR3 loop reads CASTGGLSKNIQYF. The CDR3 nucleotides are TGTGCCAGCACGGGGGGTCTGAGCAAAAACATTCAGTACTTC. This rearrangement joins TRBV6-2 or TRBV6-3 to TRBJ2-4, with 7 bases matching TRBD2. V lost 7 bases and J lost 3; bases outside the gene matches: 6. Germline V gives CDR1 MNHEY, CDR2 SVGEGT. CDR3 size: 14 residues.

The genes are TRBV20-1 and TRBJ2-6, with 7 positions matching TRBD2. There are 15 residues in the CDR3. The V gene's germline CDR1 is DFQATT and CDR2 SNEGSKA (reference sequence). J gave up 3 bases and V 3 bases, and 5 bases lay outside the gene matches. The CDR3, as DNA: TGCAGTGCTAGCTTCGGGGGGTATGGGGCCAACGTCCTGACTTTC. It is translated as CSASFGGYGANVLTF.